One sample yielded the 20 T cell receptor beta chains listed below, sequenced in a study of cytomegalovirus exposure and HLA in healthy donors. Use of 60 Vbeta and 13 Jbeta primers characterized the PCR. The repertoire was sequenced with immunoSEQ multiplex PCR; TCRdb's copy has only in-frame clones and lacks some. The sample includes 130,000 or so clones, roughly 80% of them seen just once. The sequenced material came from PBMCs. The receptors derive from a female donor in good health and CMV-seronegative.

The rearrangement links TRBV6-1 to TRBJ2-7; 10 nucleotides align to TRBD1. This CDR3 region has 19 residues. With V trimmed by 2 bases and J by 2 bases, 15 bases remained unmatched. Germline V gene sequence: CDR1 MNHNS, CDR2 SASEGT. The CDR3 loop reads CASSEWDRGRWGDPYEQYF. In nucleotides, the CDR3 is TGTGCCAGCAGTGAATGGGACAGGGGCCGGTGGGGTGACCCCTACGAGCAGTACTTC.

The rearrangement joins TRBV7-9 to TRBJ2-3, with 7 bases that match TRBD1. Germline V gene sequence: CDR1 SEHNR, CDR2 FQNEAQ (reference sequence). V gave up 5 bases and J gave up 1 base; unmatched junction bases: 3. This CDR3 has 14 residues. The CDR3 here is CASSPGQGTDTQYF. The CDR3 DNA sequence: TGTGCCAGCAGCCCCGGACAGGGCACAGATACGCAGTATTTT.

The chain employs TRBV5-4 and TRBJ2-4, with 10 bases lining up with TRBD1. This CDR3 spans 15 amino acids. The trim removed 5 bases at V and 12 bases at J, leaving 14 bases unmatched. Germline V gene sequence: CDR1 SGHNT, CDR2 YYREEE (reference sequence). This CDR3 reads CASSFDRDRGRDQYF. CDR3 nucleotide sequence: TGTGCCAGCAGTTTCGACCGGGACAGGGGAAGGGATCAGTACTTC.

This clone was counted a single time. This sequence joins TRBV27 and TRBJ2-5; 12 nucleotides match TRBD1. CDR3 length: 15 amino acids. V shed 3 bases and J 5 bases; nucleotides not matched to a gene: 4. Germline CDR1 MNHEY, CDR2 SMNVEV (reference sequence). DNA of the CDR3: TGTGCCAGCAGTTTGGGGACAGGGGGCAGGGAGACCCAGTACTTC. Amino acid sequence: CASSLGTGGRETQYF.

This chain uses TRBV5-1 with TRBJ2-7; TRBD2 aligns across 7 bases. V was clipped by 0 bases and J by 0 bases; unmatched bases: 3. The CDR3 is 15 residues long. The germline V gene has CDR1 SGHRS and CDR2 YFSETQ. The CDR3 region is CASSLGLADSYEQYF. The CDR3 DNA reads as TGCGCCAGCAGCTTGGGTCTAGCGGACTCCTACGAGCAGTACTTC.

The chain has TRBV13 and TRBJ2-1; D gene uncertain. Trimming cost V 3 bases and J 0 bases, with 6 bases left between them. There are 14 residues in the CDR3. Germline V lookup: CDR1 PRHDT, CDR2 FYEKMQ (reference sequence). CDR3 in amino acids: CASSFISSYNEQFF. CDR3 coding DNA: TGTGCCAGCAGCTTCATTAGCTCCTACAATGAGCAGTTCTTC.

The chain carries TRBV6-5 and TRBJ1-4, with TRBD1 as a possible D gene (6 bases). Germline V lookup: CDR1 MNHEY, CDR2 SVGAGI. This CDR3 is built from 15 residues. V lost 6 bases and J 8 bases, leaving 19 bases between the germline ends. The CDR3 sequence: CASSRGGGAGEKLFF. The CDR3 DNA sequence: TGTGCCAGCAGCCGAGGGGGGGGAGCGGGGGAAAAACTGTTTTTT.

This chain uses TRBV29-1 with TRBJ2-2; unclear D gene. Germline V gene lookup returns CDR1 SQVTM and CDR2 ANQGSEA. The germline V and J ends were trimmed by 8 bases and 5 bases, with 9 bases remaining between them. The CDR3 covers 11 residues. The DNA for the CDR3 is TGCAGCCCCGAGGATACCGGGGAGCTGTTTTTT. Translating gives CSPEDTGELFF.

The chain has TRBV27 and TRBJ2-5; the match to TRBD2 covers 14 bases. In germline, CDR1 is MNHEY, CDR2 SMNVEV (reference sequence). This CDR3 contains 15 residues. Germline trimming cut 7 bases from V and 5 bases from J; bases unmatched to any gene: 6. The CDR3 DNA reads as TGTGCCAGCACCCCCGGGACTAGCGGGAGTGAGACCCAGTACTTC. Translation: CASTPGTSGSETQYF.

In DNA, the CDR3 is TGCAGCGTTGTTGGCAGATACAATGAGCAGTTCTTC. This translates into CSVVGRYNEQFF. This rearrangement joins TRBV29-1 to TRBJ2-1, with D hard to call. Trimming removed 4 bases at V and 4 bases at J, with 8 bases between. Germline values: CDR1 SQVTM, CDR2 ANQGSEA. The CDR3 is 12 residues long.

This chain uses TRBV19 with TRBJ1-5; 8 nucleotides align to TRBD1. This CDR3 has 14 residues. V lost 3 bases and J lost 7; bases outside the gene matches: 5. From germline, CDR1 is LNHDA and CDR2 SQIVND (reference sequence). CDR3 nucleotide sequence: TGTGCCAGTAGTATTGGACAGGGCTTGCAGCCCCAGCATTTT. Encoded protein: CASSIGQGLQPQHF.

The chain uses TRBV9 and TRBJ2-5; TRBD1 might be the D (6 bases). This CDR3 comprises 13 residues. CDR1 SGDLS and CDR2 YYNGEE come from the germline V gene. Trimming shortened V by 4 bases and J by 5 bases, and 12 bases separated the two germline ends. CDR3 bases: TGTGCCAGCAGCACCAGGGGACGGGAGACCCAGTACTTC. This encodes CASSTRGRETQYF. The whole variable domain, filled in from reference TRBV9 and TRBJ2-5, reads DSGVTQTPKHLITATGQRVTLRCSPRSGDLSVYWYQQSLDQGLQFLIQYYNGEERAKGNILERFSAQQFPDLHSELNLSSLELGDSALYFCASSTRGRETQYFGPGTRLLVL.

This chain connects TRBV27 to TRBJ2-2; TRBD1 agrees at 9 bases. This CDR3 is built from 19 residues. The V gene's germline CDR1 is MNHEY and CDR2 SMNVEV (reference sequence). J was trimmed by 3 bases and V by 5 bases; bases with no gene match: 16. CDR3 sequence reads: CASSPISNRGQGYTGELFF. CDR3 coding DNA: TGTGCCAGCAGTCCGATTAGTAACAGGGGGCAAGGGTACACCGGGGAGCTGTTTTTT.

The rearrangement uses TRBV10-3 and TRBJ2-7, with 11 bases identical to TRBD2. CDR3 length: 15 residues. CDR1 and CDR2 from the germline V gene are ENHRY and SYGVKD. The V gene end was trimmed by 6 bases and the J gene end by 7 bases; junction bases not matched to a gene: 11. The CDR3 nucleotides read TGTGCCATCAGGGGACTAGCGGTCCCTCAGTCGGAGCAGTACTTC. This sequence encodes CAIRGLAVPQSEQYF.

The rearrangement uses TRBV6-6 and TRBJ1-4; 11 bases match TRBD1. Trimming at V came to 6 bases and at J to 8 bases, leaving 8 bases not matched to a gene. Germline V CDR1 and CDR2: MNHNY, SVGAGI (reference sequence). CDR3 length: 15 residues. In nucleotides, the CDR3 is TGTGCCAGCAGGCCACGAGGGACAGGGGGGGAAAAACTGTTTTTT. Protein sequence: CASRPRGTGGEKLFF.

This rearrangement joins TRBV27 to TRBJ2-2; D may be TRBD2 (5 bases). The CDR3 is 15 residues long. Germline CDR1 is MNHEY and CDR2 is SMNVEV (reference sequence). Trimming shortened V by 3 bases and J by 4 bases, and 12 bases separated the two germline ends. The CDR3 here is CASSFGGPLTGELFF. CDR3 bases: TGTGCCAGCAGTTTTGGAGGTCCACTCACCGGGGAGCTGTTTTTT.

The rearrangement uses TRBV30 and TRBJ2-7; 10 bases fit TRBD2. This CDR3 contains 16 residues. Germline V CDR1 and CDR2: GTSNPN, SVGIG (reference sequence). The V and J ends lost 2 bases and 0 bases, in that order; junction bases with no gene match: 7. The CDR3 nucleotides are TGTGCCTGGAGTACCGGATCTAGCGGGAGCTCCTACGAGCAGTACTTC. It yields the protein CAWSTGSSGSSYEQYF.

This sequence joins TRBV5-1 and TRBJ2-5; TRBD1 aligns across 9 bases. Looked up from germline, CDR1 is SGHRS and CDR2 is YFSETQ. The CDR3 spans 15 residues. After removal of 0 bases from V and 4 bases from J, the junction contained 4 bases not matched to a gene. CDR3 nucleotide sequence: TGCGCCAGCAGCTTGGCCGAGACAGGGGGAGAGACCCAGTACTTC. This codes for CASSLAETGGETQYF.

The chain recombines TRBV6-1 with TRBJ1-1, with D unclear. CDR1 is MNHNS and CDR2 is SASEGT in the germline V gene. V lost 4 bases and J lost 2, with 8 bases in between. The CDR3 has 13 amino acids. Here the CDR3 reads CASSASVNTEAFF. The CDR3 region has the DNA TGTGCCAGCAGTGCATCAGTTAACACTGAAGCTTTCTTT.

The rearrangement uses TRBV4-1 and TRBJ2-1; the D gene is possibly TRBD2 (7 bases). V was shortened by 2 bases and J by 5 bases, with 25 bases between the two germline ends. CDR1 and CDR2 from the germline V gene are MGHRA and YSYEKL. The CDR3 is 19 amino acids. This CDR3 is CASSQWGAGVRERDNEQFF. CDR3 bases: TGCGCCAGCAGCCAATGGGGGGCGGGGGTGCGGGAGAGGGACAATGAGCAGTTCTTC.